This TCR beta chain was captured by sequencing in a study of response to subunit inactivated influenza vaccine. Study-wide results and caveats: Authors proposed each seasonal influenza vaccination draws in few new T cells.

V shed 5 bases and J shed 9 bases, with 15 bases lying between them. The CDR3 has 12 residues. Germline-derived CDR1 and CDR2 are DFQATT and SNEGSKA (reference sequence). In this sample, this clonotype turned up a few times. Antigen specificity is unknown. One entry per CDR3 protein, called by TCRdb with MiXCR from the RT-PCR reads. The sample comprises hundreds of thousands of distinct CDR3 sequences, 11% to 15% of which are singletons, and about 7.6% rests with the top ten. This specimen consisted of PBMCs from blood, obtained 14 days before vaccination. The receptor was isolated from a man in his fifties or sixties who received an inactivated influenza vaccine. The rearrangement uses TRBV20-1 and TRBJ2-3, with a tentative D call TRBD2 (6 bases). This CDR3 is CSAPPPGGTQYF. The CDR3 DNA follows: TGCAGTGCTCCCCCCCCCGGGGGAACGCAGTATTTT.